This T cell receptor beta chain was found in a study of spatial heterogeneity in lung cancer. CDR3 length equals 12 residues. V was clipped by 11 bases and J by 2 bases; unmatched bases: 5. Time point noted: sample taken at primary tumor resection. Unsorted whole RNA from tumor, nontumor lung or frozen PBMC underwent sequencing. TCRdb reprocessed the 5' RACE reads via MiXCR and lists one record per CDR3 protein. The table has approximately 7,800 distinct CDR3 sequences, roughly 8.6% seen once; the top ten hold about 45%. This clonotype was seen ten or more times. This beta chain is an off-target read within a library intended for alpha chains, so its frequency means little.

V gene TRBV12-3 or TRBV12-4 combines with J gene TRBJ2-5, with 7 bases lining up with TRBD1. This TCR came from a male donor with early-stage non-small cell lung cancer. Sequencing was performed on PBMCs, taken at surgery. The CDR3 protein is CACRQGQETQYF. In DNA, the CDR3 is TGTGCCTGTCGACAGGGTCAAGAGACCCAGTACTTC.